Reported below is one T cell receptor beta chain. Its antigen is not yet known. Nothing much larger sits one base from this clone, and base qualities are not available. Using the deep immunoSEQ assay, multiplex PCR amplified TCR CDR3 regions from genomic DNA. Extracted genomic DNA from each cell subset was spread evenly across all wells of several immunoSEQ 96-well plates, with each plate serving as a replicate. For sorted subsets, approximately 210 ng of genomic DNA, equivalent to some 30,000 T cell genomes, went into each replicate PCR. Purified libraries were measured with a Qubit 3.0 fluorometer, size-checked on a Bioanalyzer 2100, and measured again with the KAPA Library Quantification kit. Each immunoSEQ 96-well plate was sequenced on its own single-read 150-cycle Illumina NextSeq 550 flow cell. The authors' pipeline ran thus. Because the immunoSEQ output held only junctional sequences and lacked quality scores, the filtering could not match the filtering applied to full-length reads. To assign V/J genes and CDR3, sequences were annotated using PyIR, a Python wrapper for IgBLAST v1.9, with IMGT germline references. Reads were removed for weak V/J assignments (E-value above 1e-6), missing CDR3, stop codons, out-of-frame junctions, or ambiguous translated residues. V3J clonotypes were defined as sequences sharing an identical inferred V gene, J gene, and CDR3 amino acid sequence. To compute the percentage overlap between repertoires, the number of shared unique clonotypes was divided by the size of the smaller repertoire. RTK rarefaction, the Chao1 estimator, and Recon v2.1 estimates of unobserved clonotypes were used to assess repertoire richness. OLGA was used to compute generation probabilities for all TCRbeta clonotypes that the gDNA method yielded from a few donors. TCRdb carries this immuneACCESS record with in-frame sequences only. Its versions omit some clonotypes, under half of them owing to an unresolved V gene in the studies checked, with the rest unexplained. The DNA gave D and trimming, while V, J and clone size come from that table. The sample records 2 million to 2.5 million clones, about 94% of which are singletons. About 0.13% of the sample is in the top ten clones.

This specimen comes from a study of shared clonotypes between healthy human individuals (dated by TCRdb to 2020 to 2022). With respect to the entire study: Three men and a couple of women, aged 18 to 49 years, made up the cohort. Different laboratories and diverse techniques were used to prepare libraries and sequence TCR repertoires, to increase sequencing depth and limit assay-specific biases. For each donor, three plates each were used for CD4 naive and CD4 memory, two plates were used for CD8 naive, and one plate was used for CD8 memory. Between about 0.94 and 8.9 billion PBMCs per donor were obtained by leukapheresis. To estimate repertoire size and how much clonotypes are shared between individuals, the study performed deep sequencing of blood TCR repertoires from a few healthy adults.

The donors were healthy, HIV-negative adults with no recently reported acute infections or vaccinations. Every donor was a Caucasian adult residing in Nashville, Tennessee, USA. CD4+ T cells were enriched through magnetic negative selection, after which naive cells were positively selected on CD45RA and the remaining negative fraction served as the memory subset. Blood was collected by leukapheresis, and PBMCs were isolated by Ficoll-Histopaque density gradient centrifugation and then cryopreserved in liquid nitrogen vapor phase. Analytical flow cytometry was used to check the purity and quantity of each magnetically sorted T cell population. Genomic DNA was isolated from each sorted fraction and quantified by UV absorbance on a Nanodrop 2000c. Overall study results and their limits: Because the study included only a small number of donors, the genetic and exposure-history diversity represented was limited. Estimated clonotype richness was generally larger for naive than for memory subsets. Sharing across a few donors was observed for about 4.8% of naive CD4, over 3% of naive CD8, 2% to 2.5% of memory CD4, and over 0.3% of memory CD8 clonotypes. Pairwise subsampling indicated that sequencing depth was expected to affect the degree of clonotype sharing among donors. Sampling was limited to blood, and TCR repertoires in tissue likely differ from TCR repertoires in blood. Higher generation probabilities were observed for clonotypes shared by all four sorted-subset donors than for non-shared clonotypes. Incomplete sequencing was indicated by rarefaction of sorted-subset datasets, despite the large sequencing depth.

CDR1 and CDR2 were assigned from the germline V gene (reference sequence) as LNHDA and SQIVND. Germline trimming: 8 bases from V, 3 bases from J; junction bases outside gene matches: 4. From the cysteine up to the phenylalanine, the CDR3 has a length of 14 residues. The sequence is cut down to CDR3 DNA, 42 bases in frame from base 1. Specimen: naive CD4+ T cells sorted from blood. This specimen's cell subset or site label, per the study, means: CD45RA+ positively selected. Recombination connected TRBV19 to TRBJ1-2, with 12 bases in between that match TRBD1. This clonotype was obtained from a man aged 18 to 29 in good health. In nucleotides, the sequence is TGTGCCAGTCGGGACAGGGGGCGAGACTATGGCTACACCTTC. It is translated as CASRDRGRDYGYTF.